Given below is one TCR beta chain in context. Libraries were prepared by immunoSEQ multiplex PCR; TCRdb keeps only in-frame clonotypes and omits some of them. The repertoire holds about 400,000 clones, with about 86% as singletons. The data are from a study of blood T cell repertoires in COVID-19. Germline-derived CDR1 and CDR2 are MNHEY and SMNVEV (reference sequence). The CDR3 runs to 14 residues. Losses at the gene ends were 7 bases for V and 4 bases for J; bases not matched to a gene: 5. The TCR sequence derives from a woman aged 45-65 years who had recovered from COVID-19. The rearrangement links TRBV27 to TRBJ2-2, with 8 nucleotides matching TRBD2. The sequencing input was PBMCs or T cells enriched from blood (not recorded which). In nucleotides, the CDR3 is TGTGCCAGCACTCGGGGGGGGCGCACCGGGGAGCTGTTTTTT. It is translated as CASTRGGRTGELFF.